These 10 T cell receptor beta chains came from one sample sequenced in a study of graft-versus-host responses after intestinal transplantation. Antigen specificity for these receptors is unknown. The table came from immunoSEQ multiplex PCR; TCRdb's copy has only in-frame clones and leaves some out. Of tens of thousands of clones listed, roughly 91% are singletons. Sequenced here: unstimulated CD8+ T cells sorted from spleen or lymph node cells, sampled before intestinal transplant. The receptors shown here come from a human donor who received an intestinal transplant.

This clone was observed once. The rearrangement links TRBV2 to TRBJ1-1; a possible D gene is TRBD1 (5 bases). CDR1 SNHLY and CDR2 FYNNEI come from the germline V gene. The ends were cut back, 8 bases at V and 9 bases at J, with 16 bases in the middle. The CDR3 length is 12 residues. The CDR3: CASVGQGIKAFF. As DNA, the CDR3 is TGTGCCAGCGTGGGGCAGGGAATAAAAGCTTTCTTT. Full variable domain (missing parts from reference TRBV2 and TRBJ1-1): EPEVTQTPSHQVTQMGQEVILRCVPISNHLYFYWYRQILGQKVEFLVSFYNNEISEKSEIFDDQFSVERPDGSNFTLKIRSTKLEDSAMYFCASVGQGIKAFFGQGTRLTVV.

In the case of this clone: Distinct nucleotide sequences in the sample also encode this CDR3. Here the CDR3 reads CASSQDRQGATDTQYF. CDR3 in DNA: TGCGCCAGCAGCCAAGATCGCCAGGGGGCTACAGATACGCAGTATTTT. V gene TRBV4-3 combines with J gene TRBJ2-3, with TRBD1 identical over 8 bases. Trimming at V came to 0 bases and at J to 3 bases, leaving 5 bases not matched to a gene. This CDR3 is built from 16 residues. The germline V gene encodes CDR1 LGHNA and CDR2 YSLEER.

The chain is built from TRBV6-1 and TRBJ2-7; 11 nucleotides match TRBD2. J was trimmed by 2 bases and V by 2 bases; bases with no gene match: 2. The CDR3 sequence is 15 residues long. The V gene's germline CDR1 is MNHNS and CDR2 SASEGT. CDR3 nucleotides: TGTGCCAGCAGTGAAACTAGCGGGGGTACCTACGAGCAGTACTTC. Translated, it gives CASSETSGGTYEQYF.

Details on this clone: The identical CDR3 is also encoded by other nucleotide sequences in the sample. J is TRBJ1-1 and V is TRBV19, with D possibly matching TRBD1 (5 bases). The CDR3 runs 14 residues. Germline CDR1 and CDR2: LNHDA and SQIVND (reference sequence). The V end was cut by 1 base, the J end by 2 bases, with 8 bases between. CDR3 sequence: CASSIGRGNTEAFF. The DNA of the CDR3 is TGTGCCAGTAGTATAGGTAGGGGTAACACTGAAGCTTTCTTT.

The chain combines TRBV30 with TRBJ1-3; TRBD1 is a possible D gene (5 bases). The CDR3 runs to 13 residues. Trimming removed 2 bases from V and 2 bases from J, with 7 bases in between. Germline V gives CDR1 GTSNPN, CDR2 SVGIG (reference sequence). The CDR3 reads CAWSPGPGNTIYF. The CDR3 DNA reads as TGTGCCTGGAGTCCAGGGCCTGGAAACACCATATATTTT.

This chain joins TRBV9 and TRBJ1-3, with D unclear. In germline, CDR1 is SGDLS, CDR2 YYNGEE. This CDR3 has 15 residues. V lost 4 bases to trimming and J lost 4 bases, with 15 bases between them. CDR3 in amino acids: CASSPAGLEGNTIYF. The CDR3 region has the DNA TGTGCCAGCAGCCCCGCCGGACTGGAAGGAAACACCATATATTTT.

The gene calls are TRBV27 and TRBJ1-1; 8 nucleotides align to TRBD1. V was pared by 7 bases and J by 3 bases, with 7 bases of the junction left unmatched. This CDR3 is built from 14 residues. Germline CDR1 is MNHEY and CDR2 is SMNVEV (reference sequence). CDR3 region: CASIRDRSHTEAFF. CDR3 in DNA: TGTGCCAGCATCAGGGACAGGTCCCACACTGAAGCTTTCTTT.

CDR3 in DNA: TGTGCCAGCACCCCCGGGACTTTCAATGAGCAGTTCTTC. It yields the protein CASTPGTFNEQFF. The chain joins TRBV6-5 to TRBJ2-1, with D maybe TRBD2 (6 bases). The germline CDR1 and CDR2 sequences are MNHEY and SVGAGI. There are 13 residues in the CDR3. V was pared by 7 bases and J by 6 bases, with 13 bases between.

The chain joins TRBV5-1 to TRBJ2-7, with TRBD2 matching 11 bases. The CDR3 is 14 amino acids. CDR1 is SGHRS, CDR2 YFSETQ, per germline. V lost 5 bases, J lost 3 bases, and 4 bases stayed unmatched. The CDR3 here is CASRLAGGLYEQYF. CDR3 nucleotides: TGCGCCAGCAGATTAGCGGGGGGGCTCTACGAGCAGTACTTC.

This chain connects TRBV11-2 to TRBJ2-2; weak D call: TRBD2 (6 bases). CDR3 length equals 15 residues. In germline, CDR1 is SGHAT, CDR2 FQNNGV. The V gene lost 3 bases and the J gene lost 1 base, with 9 bases spanning the gap. CDR3 amino acids: CASSFIAENTGELFF. DNA of the CDR3: TGTGCCAGCAGCTTTATAGCGGAGAACACCGGGGAGCTGTTTTTT.